This is a list of T cell receptor beta chains from one sample in a study of cytomegalovirus exposure and HLA in healthy donors. The assay was immunoSEQ multiplex PCR, and TCRdb's table has in-frame clones only and misses some. The sample includes 90,000 to 120,000 clones, under 80% of them seen just once. Sequenced material: PBMCs. The receptors here all came from a woman in her 50s in good health and CMV-seropositive. Each CDR3 is given with its conserved first and last residue. The D gene is left open where the match is weak. Clone size is stated in some rows and not others, as once, few, many or a class when expanded.

J,size,D,V,CDR3,DNA
TRBJ2-7,.,.,TRBV14,CASRMGSYEQYF,TGTGCCAGCAGAATGGGCTCCTACGAGCAGTACTTC
TRBJ1-1,few,TRBD1,TRBV4-1,CASSETGVGTEAFF,TGCGCCAGCAGCGAGACAGGGGTGGGCACTGAAGCTTTCTTT
TRBJ2-7,.,TRBD2,TRBV29-1,CSAMSGSGTISEQYF,TGCAGCGCCATGTCCGGGTCCGGGACTATCAGCGAGCAGTACTTC
TRBJ2-5,.,.,TRBV2,CASSGPGQETQYF,TGTGCCAGCAGTGGGCCAGGGCAAGAGACCCAGTACTTC
TRBJ2-1,once,.,TRBV5-1,CASSSQGSYNEQFF,TGCGCCAGCAGCTCACAGGGCTCCTACAATGAGCAGTTCTTC
TRBJ2-7,once,TRBD1,TRBV11-2,CASSLASLIRDRGYEQYF,TGTGCCAGCAGCTTAGCGAGTTTGATTAGGGACAGGGGGTACGAGCAGTACTTC
TRBJ2-1,.,.,TRBV5-4,CASNYGGSYNEQFF,TGTGCCAGCAATTACGGGGGCTCCTACAATGAGCAGTTCTTC
TRBJ2-2,.,TRBD2,TRBV30,CAWSGVDQRGANTGELFF,TGTGCCTGGAGTGGGGTGGACCAGCGGGGGGCGAACACCGGGGAGCTGTTTTTT
TRBJ2-3,.,TRBD2,TRBV7-7,CASSLNGPSGGSTDTQYF,TGTGCTAGCAGCTTAAACGGGCCTAGCGGGGGGAGCACAGATACGCAGTATTTT
TRBJ1-5,once,.,TRBV19,CASSIRSGHQPQHF,TGTGCCAGTAGTATCCGTTCAGGTCATCAGCCCCAGCATTTT
TRBJ1-2,.,.,TRBV11-2,CASSLGQNYGYTF,TGTGCCAGCAGCCTCGGACAGAACTATGGCTACACCTTC
TRBJ2-1,.,.,TRBV7-7,CASSLDGGPLAYNEQFF,TGTGCTAGCAGCTTAGACGGTGGCCCCCTAGCCTACAATGAGCAGTTCTTC